This T cell receptor (beta chain) was retrieved from a study of T cell clones after liver transplantation. About the research overall: Samples came from ITN030ST, which attempted immunosuppression withdrawal within 2 years of liver transplantation. As an antigen-independent comparator, third-party-reactive TCRbeta sequences came from pre-transplant mixed lymphocyte reactions. Findings and caveats of the study: Small, mixed patient groups and varying post-transplant times limit these conclusions.

On this clone itself: Its antigen is not identified.

Profiling relied on immunoSEQ multiplex PCR, and the TCRdb table lists in-frame clones only, not all of them. The sample shows some 15,000 clones, 82% of them seen only once. Trimming removed 5 bases from V and 7 bases from J, with 15 bases in between. Germline CDR1 is SQVTM and CDR2 is ANQGSEA. The CDR3 totals 13 residues. The origin of this receptor is a human patient who received a liver transplant. Some T cells may be the graft donor's. This rearrangement joins TRBV29-1 to TRBJ2-4; D unresolved. This material consisted of CD8+ T cells from blood, taken roughly 50 months after liver transplant. CDR3 bases: TGCAGCGTTCACCTCGCGTCTATCAACATTCAGTACTTC. Residues: CSVHLASINIQYF.